A single sample gave rise to the 27 T cell receptor beta chains below, sequenced in a study of CD8 T cells in ankylosing spondylitis. Their cognate antigens are unknown. TCRdb ran MiXCR on the 5' RACE reads and lists one entry per CDR3 protein. Of about 540,000 distinct CDR3 sequences detected, roughly 13% appear once; the ten largest clones hold under 7.5%. Study results and limitations: Within ankylosing spondylitis blood, a TCR beta motif made up of several highly homologous variants appeared to be characteristic.

Material: blood, either unsorted or a sorted T cell fraction (not recorded which). Receptor source: a male donor with ankylosing spondylitis.

CDR3 nucleotides: TGTGCCAGCAGCAATGTACTGGAGGGAGATACGCAGTATTTT. It codes for CASSNVLEGDTQYF. The chain is built from TRBV7-6 and TRBJ2-3, with a weak D call TRBD2 (6 bases). The germline CDR1 and CDR2 sequences are SGHVS and FNYEAQ. Trimming stripped 5 bases from V and 5 bases from J, with 14 bases between. This CDR3 region has 14 residues.

CDR3 residues: CSATGRGTDTQYF. The DNA of the CDR3 is TGCAGTGCTACAGGGAGGGGCACAGATACGCAGTATTTT. The chain has TRBV20-1 and TRBJ2-3, with 7 bases identical to TRBD2. The CDR3 extends over 13 amino acids. The junction had 2 bases not matched to a gene; V was cut back by 4 bases and J by 1 base. CDR1 is DFQATT and CDR2 is SNEGSKA in the germline V gene (reference sequence).

Here the CDR3 DNA reads TGCAGTGCTAGAGCAGCGGGAGGGCCTTGGCAGCCGGTGATAAGCCAAGAGACCCAGTACTTC. Its translation: CSARAAGGPWQPVISQETQYF. The chain is built from TRBV20-1 and TRBJ2-5, with 10 bases fitting TRBD2. CDR3 length: 21 amino acids. J was trimmed by 1 base and V by 1 base; bases with no gene match: 21. The germline CDR1 and CDR2 sequences are DFQATT and SNEGSKA (reference sequence).

This clonotype was detected a few times. The chain combines TRBV20-1 with TRBJ2-2; D may correspond to TRBD1 or TRBD2 (5 bases each). Germline V gene data show CDR1 as DFQATT and CDR2 as SNEGSKA (reference sequence). The CDR3 length is 12 residues. CDR3 sequence: CGGGDNTGELFF. CDR3 nucleotides: TGCGGGGGTGGGGACAACACCGGGGAGCTGTTTTTT.

The chain uses TRBV12-3 or TRBV12-4 and TRBJ2-6; D not certain. CDR3 length equals 15 residues. With 7 bases removed from V and 2 bases from J, the gap between germline ends came to 12 bases. CDR3 coding DNA: TGTGCCAGCAATGTGGGCGGAACTGGGGCCAACGTCCTGACTTTC. Amino acid sequence: CASNVGGTGANVLTF.

This rearrangement joins TRBV7-9 to TRBJ2-7; weak D call: TRBD1 (7 bases). This CDR3 region has 17 residues. Germline lookup yields CDR1 SEHNR and CDR2 FQNEAQ (reference sequence). Trimming pared 0 bases from V and 0 bases from J, leaving 15 bases between. CDR3 sequence (DNA): TGTGCCAGCAGCTTAGCGTCAGGGGGGTACCACTCCTACGAGCAGTACTTC. It is translated as CASSLASGGYHSYEQYF.

J is TRBJ2-7 and V is TRBV20-1; tentatively, D is TRBD2 (6 bases). Trimming stripped 5 bases from V and 3 bases from J, with 14 bases between. The CDR3 has 13 amino acids. Per germline, CDR1 DFQATT and CDR2 SNEGSKA (reference sequence). CDR3 sequence: CSAAGRGSYEQYV. The CDR3 DNA reads TGCAGTGCTGCAGGCCGGGGGAGCTACGAGCAGTACGTC.

This clonotype was recorded a few times. This chain connects TRBV4-2 to TRBJ1-2; TRBD1 might be the D (6 bases). This CDR3 is 15 amino acids long. The V gene lost 0 bases and the J gene lost 8 bases, with 16 bases spanning the gap. Germline CDR1 and CDR2: LGHNA and YNFKEQ. As DNA, the CDR3 is TGTGCCAGCAGCCAAGATTCGGACAGCGACTTGGGCTACACCTTC. Translating gives CASSQDSDSDLGYTF.

Only a few counts were recorded for this clonotype. The chain combines TRBV29-1 with TRBJ2-6; D gene uncertain. The germline gives CDR1 SQVTM, CDR2 ANQGSEA. This CDR3 comprises 12 residues. Trimming shortened V by 7 bases and J by 0 bases, and 4 bases separated the two germline ends. CDR3 nucleotide sequence: TGCAGCGCCGGCTCTGGGGCCAACGTCCTGACTTTC. Encoded protein: CSAGSGANVLTF.

The chain links TRBV29-1 to TRBJ2-3; TRBD2 aligns across 9 bases. CDR1 is SQVTM and CDR2 is ANQGSEA in the germline V gene. The length of the CDR3 is 17 residues. The trim removed 2 bases at V and 7 bases at J, leaving 16 bases unmatched. CDR3 amino acids: CSVEYMVAGERRNTQYF. For the CDR3, the DNA is TGCAGCGTTGAATATATGGTAGCGGGAGAAAGGCGGAATACGCAGTATTTT.

This clonotype was counted at least ten times. This chain links TRBV20-1 with TRBJ1-6, with D maybe TRBD1 (5 bases). Trimming left V 4 bases short and J 7 bases short, with 20 bases between. The V gene's germline CDR1 is DFQATT and CDR2 SNEGSKA (reference sequence). The CDR3 consists of 16 residues. CDR3 DNA sequence: TGCAGTGCTAAAGAATTCGGTGGGGGAAAAAATTCACCCCTCCACTTT. This sequence encodes CSAKEFGGGKNSPLHF.

This clonotype was seen many times. At one end the junction does not follow the germline gene, possibly because of a read error. V is TRBV5-1 and J is TRBJ2-5, with a weak D call TRBD2 (5 bases). Germline CDR1 reads SGHRS; CDR2 reads YFSETQ. The CDR3 totals 13 residues. CDR3 coding DNA: TGTGCCAGCAGCTTAGGGCGGGAAGAGACCCAGTACTTC. It codes for CASSLGREETQYF.

The chain couples TRBV27 to TRBJ2-7, with 7 positions matching TRBD2. CDR1 MNHEY and CDR2 SMNVEV come from the germline V gene (reference sequence). V lost 6 bases and J lost 0; bases outside the gene matches: 8. CDR3 length: 15 residues. This CDR3 is CASRLQTSSSYEQYF. The CDR3 coding sequence is TGTGCCAGCAGACTCCAGACTAGCTCCTCCTACGAGCAGTACTTC.

This clonotype was found a few times. CDR3 nucleotide sequence: TGCGCCAGCAGCTTGAGACAGGCCGGGGAAGCTTTCTTT. As protein: CASSLRQAGEAFF. The V and J genes are TRBV5-1 and TRBJ1-1; the D gene is possibly TRBD1 (6 bases). Germline CDR1 reads SGHRS; CDR2 reads YFSETQ. The germline V and J ends were trimmed by 1 base and 8 bases, with 12 bases remaining between them. The length of the CDR3 is 13 residues.

This clonotype came up a few times. The chain carries TRBV11-2 and TRBJ1-1, with 7 bases identical to TRBD1. V was pared by 6 bases and J by 7 bases, with 11 bases of the junction left unmatched. This CDR3 comprises 14 residues. CDR1 is SGHAT, CDR2 FQNNGV, per germline. The CDR3 loop is CASSATGVGLEAFF. CDR3 DNA sequence: TGTGCCAGCAGTGCCACAGGGGTCGGACTTGAAGCTTTCTTT.

The chain carries TRBV5-6 and TRBJ1-1; D possibly corresponds to TRBD1 (6 bases). Germline CDR1 is SGHDT and CDR2 is YYEEEE. CDR3 length: 14 amino acids. V dropped 2 bases and J dropped 11 bases, with 19 bases sitting between them. The CDR3 spells CASSFPRGGSYAFF. In nucleotides, the CDR3 is TGTGCCAGCAGCTTCCCCAGGGGAGGTAGTTACGCTTTCTTT.

J is TRBJ2-7 and V is TRBV3-1; the D gene is possibly TRBD2 (6 bases). The V gene lost 1 base and the J gene lost 2 bases, with 15 bases spanning the gap. Per the germline V gene, CDR1 is LGHDT and CDR2 is YNNKEL (reference sequence). This CDR3 has 16 residues. The CDR3 DNA sequence: TGTGCCAGCAGCCAAGGGGGCCGGAGGGCCCCCTACGAGCAGTACTTC. It codes for CASSQGGRRAPYEQYF.

The chain is built from TRBV15 and TRBJ2-1; 9 bases are shared with TRBD2. Germline assignment: CDR1 LNHNV and CDR2 YYDKDF (reference sequence). V trimming: 8 bases; J trimming: 8 bases; junction bases outside the gene matches: 16. This CDR3 is 16 amino acids long. The CDR3 loop reads CATGHGIAGVSDEQFF. The CDR3 DNA is TGTGCCACCGGGCACGGGATAGCGGGAGTGAGCGATGAGCAGTTCTTC.

In nucleotides, the CDR3 is TGCGCCAGCAGGCCGGGAGGAGTAGTAGATACGCAGTATTTT. Translating gives CASRPGGVVDTQYF. The chain recombines TRBV5-1 with TRBJ2-3, with 7 bases aligning to TRBD2. The CDR3 is 14 residues long. The germline gives CDR1 SGHRS, CDR2 YFSETQ. V dropped 5 bases and J dropped 5; count of bases not matched to a gene: 8.

V is TRBV20-1 and J is TRBJ2-5; D possibly corresponds to TRBD2 (6 bases). Germline V lookup: CDR1 DFQATT, CDR2 SNEGSKA (reference sequence). CDR3 length: 14 residues. V was shortened by 1 base and J by 3 bases, with 12 bases between the two germline ends. As DNA, the CDR3 is TGCAGTGCTAGAGGGGCGGGATGGGAAGAGACCCAGTACTTC. Translating gives CSARGAGWEETQYF.

This clonotype was seen a few times. The chain uses TRBV20-1 and TRBJ2-1; 13 bases are shared with TRBD2. V shed 2 bases, J shed 8 bases, and the junction held 9 bases outside the gene matches. Looked up from germline, CDR1 is DFQATT and CDR2 is SNEGSKA (reference sequence). The CDR3 length is 16 residues. CDR3 sequence reads: CSARSGLAGPKDEQFF. The CDR3 nucleotides read TGCAGTGCTAGATCGGGACTAGCGGGGCCTAAGGATGAGCAGTTCTTC.

The chain's CDR3 is CSASLAAAYNEQFF. DNA for the CDR3: TGCAGTGCCTCACTGGCGGCGGCCTACAATGAGCAGTTCTTC. This chain links TRBV20-1 with TRBJ2-1; D uncertain. The CDR3 spans 14 residues. The V end was cut by 6 bases, the J end by 2 bases, with 14 bases between. The germline V gene has CDR1 DFQATT and CDR2 SNEGSKA (reference sequence).

The chain is built from TRBV14 and TRBJ1-4; D gene ambiguous. Trimming shortened V by 5 bases and J by 11 bases, and 15 bases separated the two germline ends. The CDR3 contains 13 residues. CDR1 SGHDN and CDR2 FVKESK come from the germline V gene. The CDR3 region is CASSFDFGRKLFF. In DNA, the CDR3 is TGTGCCAGCAGCTTCGACTTCGGGAGGAAACTGTTTTTT.

This rearrangement joins TRBV2 to TRBJ2-3; D is unclear. The CDR3 extends over 13 amino acids. The germline gives CDR1 SNHLY, CDR2 FYNNEI. V lost 2 bases and J lost 7, with 10 bases in between. The CDR3 DNA is TGTGCCAGCAGTGAACGGCTAGGGCATACGCAGTATTTT. Translating it yields CASSERLGHTQYF.

Ten or more counts support this clonotype. CDR3 loop: CSAKGQGVNNYGYTF. As DNA, the CDR3 is TGCAGTGCCAAGGGACAGGGAGTGAATAACTATGGCTACACCTTC. This chain links TRBV20-1 with TRBJ1-2; 9 positions agree with TRBD1. With 6 bases clipped from V and 1 base from J, the junction kept 9 bases outside the gene matches. The germline V gene has CDR1 DFQATT and CDR2 SNEGSKA (reference sequence). This CDR3 spans 15 amino acids.

The chain joins TRBV11-3 to TRBJ2-7, with TRBD2 matching 7 bases. J lost 3 bases, V lost 3 bases, and 8 bases had no gene match. The CDR3 extends over 15 amino acids. CDR1 is SGHNT, CDR2 YENEEA, per germline. CDR3 DNA: TGTGCCAGCAGCTTGCATGGCAGCGGGGTCTACGAGCAGTACGTC. It encodes CASSLHGSGVYEQYV.

The chain combines TRBV20-1 with TRBJ2-1; D tentatively reads TRBD1 or TRBD2 (5 bases each). The germline CDR1 and CDR2 sequences are DFQATT and SNEGSKA (reference sequence). V was cut by 0 bases and J by 0 bases, with 15 bases left in between. This CDR3 has 17 amino acids. CDR3 DNA: TGCAGTGCTAGAGAGGCTCCGGGACCGTACTCCTACAATGAGCAGTTCTTC. This encodes CSAREAPGPYSYNEQFF.